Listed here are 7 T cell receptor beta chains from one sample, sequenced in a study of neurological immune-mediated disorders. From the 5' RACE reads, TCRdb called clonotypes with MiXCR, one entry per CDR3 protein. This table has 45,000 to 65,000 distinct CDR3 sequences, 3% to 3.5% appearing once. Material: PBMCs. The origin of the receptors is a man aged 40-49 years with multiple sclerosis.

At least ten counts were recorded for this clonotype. CDR3 protein: CASSLSQETQYF. In DNA, the CDR3 is TGTGCCAGCAGTTTGTCCCAAGAGACCCAGTACTTC. V and J are TRBV12-3 or TRBV12-4 and TRBJ2-5; D remains unclear. CDR3 size: 12 residues. V lost 3 bases, J lost 1 base, and 3 bases lay in between.

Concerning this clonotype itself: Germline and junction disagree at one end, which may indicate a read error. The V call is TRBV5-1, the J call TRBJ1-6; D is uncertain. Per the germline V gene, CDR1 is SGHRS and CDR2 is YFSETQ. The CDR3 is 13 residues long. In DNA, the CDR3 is TGCGCCAGCAGCTTGGGGACCAATTCACCCCTCAACTTT. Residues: CASSLGTNSPLNF.

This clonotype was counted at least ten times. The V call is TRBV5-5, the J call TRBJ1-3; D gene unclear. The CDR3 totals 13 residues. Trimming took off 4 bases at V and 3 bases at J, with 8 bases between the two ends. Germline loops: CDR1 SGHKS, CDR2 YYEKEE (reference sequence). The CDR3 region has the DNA TGTGCCAGCAGCCAAGTGCTTGGAAACACCATATATTTT. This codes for CASSQVLGNTIYF.

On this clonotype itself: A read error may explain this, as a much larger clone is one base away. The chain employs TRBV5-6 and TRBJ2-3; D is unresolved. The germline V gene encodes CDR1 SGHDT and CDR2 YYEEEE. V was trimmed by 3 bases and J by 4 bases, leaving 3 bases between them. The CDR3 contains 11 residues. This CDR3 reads CASSYADTQYF. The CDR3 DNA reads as TGTGCCAGCAGCTACGCAGATACGCAGTATTTT.

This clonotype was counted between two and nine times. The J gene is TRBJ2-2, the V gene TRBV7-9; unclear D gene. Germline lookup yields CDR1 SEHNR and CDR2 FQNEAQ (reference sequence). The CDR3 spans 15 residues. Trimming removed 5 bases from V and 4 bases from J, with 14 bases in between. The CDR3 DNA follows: TGTGCCAGCAGCCGCTTTGCGGATAGCACCGGGGAGCTGTTTTTT. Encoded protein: CASSRFADSTGELFF. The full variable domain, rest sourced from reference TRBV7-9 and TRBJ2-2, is DTGVSQNPRHKITKRGQNVTFRCDPISEHNRLYWYRQTLGQGPEFLTYFQNEAQLEKSRLLSDRFSAERPKGSFSTLEIQRTEQGDSAMYLCASSRFADSTGELFFGEGSRLTVL.

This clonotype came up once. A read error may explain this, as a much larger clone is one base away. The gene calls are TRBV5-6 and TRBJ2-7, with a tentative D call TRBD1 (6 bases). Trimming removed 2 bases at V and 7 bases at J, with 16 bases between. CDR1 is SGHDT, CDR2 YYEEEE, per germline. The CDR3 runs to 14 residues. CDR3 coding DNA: TGTGCCAGCAGCTTCGGACAGTCGGGCAGAGAGCAGTACTTC. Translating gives CASSFGQSGREQYF.

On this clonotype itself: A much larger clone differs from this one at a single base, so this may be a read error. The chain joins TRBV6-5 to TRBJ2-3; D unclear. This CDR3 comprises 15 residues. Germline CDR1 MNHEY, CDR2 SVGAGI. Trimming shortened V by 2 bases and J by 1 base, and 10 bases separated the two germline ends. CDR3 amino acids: CASSYPLTGTDTQYF. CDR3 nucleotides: TGTGCCAGCAGTTACCCGCTAACGGGCACAGATACGCAGTATTTT.